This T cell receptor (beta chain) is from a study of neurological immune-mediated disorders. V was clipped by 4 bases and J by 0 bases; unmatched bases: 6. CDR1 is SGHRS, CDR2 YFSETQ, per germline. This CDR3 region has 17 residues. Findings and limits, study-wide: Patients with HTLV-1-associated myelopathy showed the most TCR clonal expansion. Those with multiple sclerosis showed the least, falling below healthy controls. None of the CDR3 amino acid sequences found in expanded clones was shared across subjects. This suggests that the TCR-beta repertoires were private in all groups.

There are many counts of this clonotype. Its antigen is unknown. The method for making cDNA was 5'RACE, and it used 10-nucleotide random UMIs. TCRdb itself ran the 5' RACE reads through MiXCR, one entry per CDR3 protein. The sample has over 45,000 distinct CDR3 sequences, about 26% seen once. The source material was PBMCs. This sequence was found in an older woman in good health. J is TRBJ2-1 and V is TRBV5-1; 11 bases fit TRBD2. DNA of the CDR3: TGCGCCAGCAGCCGGACTAGCGGGCCGAGCTCCTACAATGAGCAGTTCTTC. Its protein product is CASSRTSGPSSYNEQFF. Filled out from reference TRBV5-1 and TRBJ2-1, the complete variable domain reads KAGVTQTPRYLIKTRGQQVTLSCSPISGHRSVSWYQQTPGQGLQFLFEYFSETQRNKGNFPGRFSGRQFSNSRSEMNVSTLELGDSALYLCASSRTSGPSSYNEQFFGPGTRLTVL.